This T cell receptor (beta chain) was captured by sequencing in a study of cytotoxic CD8 clonotypes in ibrutinib-treated CLL. Turning to the study itself: After a median of about 62 months, about 15 patients stayed remitted and approximately 12 progressed; responses had been partial in about 24 and complete in 2.

From cryopreserved PBMCs came about 2 micrograms of genomic DNA used for TCR beta libraries. Sequenced by immunoSEQ multiplex PCR; TCRdb stores in-frame clones only, minus some. This repertoire shows about 140,000 clones, more than 75% found once; its top ten account for about 7.6%. General study points: The study found baseline clonality above age-matched healthy donors, tracking circulating CD8+ T-cell counts. Having risen at ibrutinib response, clonality had fallen back toward baseline by progression.

Concerning this clone itself: The target antigen is unknown.

Germline V gives CDR1 SGHRS, CDR2 YFSETQ. The V and J ends lost 4 bases and 0 bases respectively, with 17 bases between them. The CDR3 consists of 16 residues. This receptor was obtained from a human donor with chronic lymphocytic leukemia. Sequenced material: PBMCs, taken after 36 months of ibrutinib treatment. The chain joins TRBV5-1 to TRBJ2-7; D is uncertain. CDR3: CASSPNLQSISYEQYF. The CDR3, as DNA: TGCGCCAGCAGCCCCAACCTCCAGAGCATCTCCTACGAGCAGTACTTC.